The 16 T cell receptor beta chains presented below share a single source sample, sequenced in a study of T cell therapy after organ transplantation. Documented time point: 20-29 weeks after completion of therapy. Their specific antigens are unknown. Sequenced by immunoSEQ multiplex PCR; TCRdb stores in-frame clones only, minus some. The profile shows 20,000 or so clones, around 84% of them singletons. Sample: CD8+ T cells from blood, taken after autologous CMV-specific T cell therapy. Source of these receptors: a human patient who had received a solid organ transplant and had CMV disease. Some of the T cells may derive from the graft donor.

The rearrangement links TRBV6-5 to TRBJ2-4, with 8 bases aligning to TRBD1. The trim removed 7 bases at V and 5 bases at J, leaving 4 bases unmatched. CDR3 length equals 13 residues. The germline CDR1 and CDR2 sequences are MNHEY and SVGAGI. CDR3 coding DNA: TGTGCCAGCACCCCGACAGGGGAAAACATTCAGTACTTC. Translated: CASTPTGENIQYF.

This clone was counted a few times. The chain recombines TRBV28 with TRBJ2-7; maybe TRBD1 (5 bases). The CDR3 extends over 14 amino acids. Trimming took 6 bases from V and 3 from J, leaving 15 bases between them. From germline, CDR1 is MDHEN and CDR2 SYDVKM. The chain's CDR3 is CASSPTTVSYEQYF. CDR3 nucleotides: TGTGCCAGCAGCCCCACGACAGTCAGCTACGAGCAGTACTTC.

For the CDR3, the DNA is TGTGCCAGCAGTGAAGCATGGGGGCTGGGGACAGATACGCAGTATTTT. It codes for CASSEAWGLGTDTQYF. This chain connects TRBV6-1 to TRBJ2-3, with D perhaps matching TRBD1 (6 bases). The CDR3 covers 16 residues. Trimming took 0 bases from V and 3 from J, leaving 13 bases between them. CDR1 and CDR2 from the germline V gene are MNHNS and SASEGT.

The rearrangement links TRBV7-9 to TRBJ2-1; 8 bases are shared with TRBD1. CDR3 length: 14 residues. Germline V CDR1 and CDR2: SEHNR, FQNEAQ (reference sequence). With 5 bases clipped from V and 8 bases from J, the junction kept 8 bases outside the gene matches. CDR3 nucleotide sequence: TGTGCCAGCAGCACGATGACAGGGGTGGATGAGCAGTTCTTC. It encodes CASSTMTGVDEQFF.

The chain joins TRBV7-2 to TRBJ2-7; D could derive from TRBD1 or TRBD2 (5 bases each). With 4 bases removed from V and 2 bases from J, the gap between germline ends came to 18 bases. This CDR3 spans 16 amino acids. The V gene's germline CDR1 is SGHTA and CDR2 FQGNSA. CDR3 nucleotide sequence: TGTGCCAGCAGCTCCCCCGGGACGTCCAGCCCCTACGAGCAGTACTTC. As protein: CASSSPGTSSPYEQYF.

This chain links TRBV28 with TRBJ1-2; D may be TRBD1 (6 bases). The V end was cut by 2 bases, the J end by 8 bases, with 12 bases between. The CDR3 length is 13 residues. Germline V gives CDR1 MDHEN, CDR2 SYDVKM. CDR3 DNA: TGTGCCAGCAGTTTACGGGGGGCGGGAGGCTACACCTTC. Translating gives CASSLRGAGGYTF.

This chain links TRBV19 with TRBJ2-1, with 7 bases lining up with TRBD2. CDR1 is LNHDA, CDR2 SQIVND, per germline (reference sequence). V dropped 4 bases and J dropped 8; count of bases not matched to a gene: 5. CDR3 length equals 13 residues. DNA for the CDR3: TGTGCCAGTAGTACGACTAGCACGTATGAGCAGTTCTTC. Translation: CASSTTSTYEQFF.

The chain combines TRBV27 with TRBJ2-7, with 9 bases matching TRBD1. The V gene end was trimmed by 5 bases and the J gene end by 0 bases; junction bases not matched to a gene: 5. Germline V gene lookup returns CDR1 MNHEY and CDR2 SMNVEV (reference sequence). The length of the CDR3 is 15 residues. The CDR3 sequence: CASSLGTGSSYEQYF. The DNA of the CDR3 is TGTGCCAGCAGTCTCGGGACAGGGTCCTCCTACGAGCAGTACTTC.

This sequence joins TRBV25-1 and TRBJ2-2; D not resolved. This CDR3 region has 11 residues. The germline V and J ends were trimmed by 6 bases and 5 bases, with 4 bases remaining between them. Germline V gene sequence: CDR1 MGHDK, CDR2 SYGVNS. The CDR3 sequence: CASRPTGELFF. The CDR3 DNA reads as TGTGCCAGCAGACCTACCGGGGAGCTGTTTTTT.

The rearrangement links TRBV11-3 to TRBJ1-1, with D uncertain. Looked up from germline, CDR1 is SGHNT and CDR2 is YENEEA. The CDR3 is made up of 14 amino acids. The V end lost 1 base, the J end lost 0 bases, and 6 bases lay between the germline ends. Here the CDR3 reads CASSLAGLNTEAFF. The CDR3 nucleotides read TGTGCCAGCAGCTTAGCAGGCCTGAACACTGAAGCTTTCTTT.

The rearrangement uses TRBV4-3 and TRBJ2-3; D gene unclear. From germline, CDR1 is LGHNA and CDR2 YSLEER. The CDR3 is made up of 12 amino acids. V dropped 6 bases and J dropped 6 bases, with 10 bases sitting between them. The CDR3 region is CASSFGGDTQYF. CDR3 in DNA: TGCGCCAGCAGTTTCGGTGGGGATACGCAGTATTTT.

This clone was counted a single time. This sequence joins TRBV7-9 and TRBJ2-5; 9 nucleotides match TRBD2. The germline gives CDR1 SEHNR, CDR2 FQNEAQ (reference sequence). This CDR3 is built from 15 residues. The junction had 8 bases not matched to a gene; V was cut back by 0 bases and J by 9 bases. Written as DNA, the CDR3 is TGTGCCAGCAGCTTAGCCGCGGGAGGGGGTAGAGCCCAGTACTTC. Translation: CASSLAAGGGRAQYF. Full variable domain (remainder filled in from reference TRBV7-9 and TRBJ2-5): DTGVSQNPRHKITKRGQNVTFRCDPISEHNRLYWYRQTLGQGPEFLTYFQNEAQLEKSRLLSDRFSAERPKGSFSTLEIQRTEQGDSAMYLCASSLAAGGGRAQYFGPGTRLLVL.

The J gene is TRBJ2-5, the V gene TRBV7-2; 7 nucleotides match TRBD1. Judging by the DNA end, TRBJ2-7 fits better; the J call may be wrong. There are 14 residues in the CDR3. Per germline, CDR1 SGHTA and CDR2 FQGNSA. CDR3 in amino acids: CASTRTGIGYEQYF. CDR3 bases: TGTGCCAGCACCCGGACAGGCATTGGCTACGAGCAGTACTTC.

The chain's CDR3 is CASSLQGPSGAEQYF. The DNA for the CDR3 is TGTGCCAGCAGTTTACAGGGACCCTCCGGCGCCGAGCAGTACTTC. The chain combines TRBV27 with TRBJ2-7, with D perhaps assigned TRBD1 or TRBD2 (5 bases each). Germline V gives CDR1 MNHEY, CDR2 SMNVEV (reference sequence). This CDR3 has 15 residues. Trimming cost V 2 bases and J 6 bases, with 17 bases left between them.

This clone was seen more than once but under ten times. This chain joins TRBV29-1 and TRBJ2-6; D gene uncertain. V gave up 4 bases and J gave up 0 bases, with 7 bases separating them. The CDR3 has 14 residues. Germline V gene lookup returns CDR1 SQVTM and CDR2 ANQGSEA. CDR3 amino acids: CSVGGPSGANVLTF. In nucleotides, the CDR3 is TGCAGCGTTGGCGGTCCCTCTGGGGCCAACGTCCTGACTTTC.

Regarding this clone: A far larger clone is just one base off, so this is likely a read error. In DNA form, the CDR3 reads TGTGCCATCAGCTACGGGGCTTACTCCTACGAGCAGTACTTC. Amino acids: CAISYGAYSYEQYF. This chain joins TRBV6-5 and TRBJ2-7; either TRBD1 or TRBD2 may supply D (5 bases each). CDR3 length equals 14 residues. Germline V CDR1 and CDR2: MNHEY, SVGAGI. V lost 10 bases and J 0 bases, leaving 16 bases between the germline ends.